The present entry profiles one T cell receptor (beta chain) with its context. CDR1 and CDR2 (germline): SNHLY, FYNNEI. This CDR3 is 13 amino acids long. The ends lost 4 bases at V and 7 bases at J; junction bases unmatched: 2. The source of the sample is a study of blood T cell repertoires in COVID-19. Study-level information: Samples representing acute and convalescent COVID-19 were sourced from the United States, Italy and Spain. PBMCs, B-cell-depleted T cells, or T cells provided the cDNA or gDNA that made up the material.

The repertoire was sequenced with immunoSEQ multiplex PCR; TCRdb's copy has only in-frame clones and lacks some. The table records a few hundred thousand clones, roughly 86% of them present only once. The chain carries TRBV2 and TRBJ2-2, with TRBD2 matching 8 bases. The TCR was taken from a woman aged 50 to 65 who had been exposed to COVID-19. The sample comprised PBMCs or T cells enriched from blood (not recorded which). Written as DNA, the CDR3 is TGTGCCAGCAGTGTCCGGGAGGGCGGGGAGCTGTTTTTT. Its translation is CASSVREGGELFF.